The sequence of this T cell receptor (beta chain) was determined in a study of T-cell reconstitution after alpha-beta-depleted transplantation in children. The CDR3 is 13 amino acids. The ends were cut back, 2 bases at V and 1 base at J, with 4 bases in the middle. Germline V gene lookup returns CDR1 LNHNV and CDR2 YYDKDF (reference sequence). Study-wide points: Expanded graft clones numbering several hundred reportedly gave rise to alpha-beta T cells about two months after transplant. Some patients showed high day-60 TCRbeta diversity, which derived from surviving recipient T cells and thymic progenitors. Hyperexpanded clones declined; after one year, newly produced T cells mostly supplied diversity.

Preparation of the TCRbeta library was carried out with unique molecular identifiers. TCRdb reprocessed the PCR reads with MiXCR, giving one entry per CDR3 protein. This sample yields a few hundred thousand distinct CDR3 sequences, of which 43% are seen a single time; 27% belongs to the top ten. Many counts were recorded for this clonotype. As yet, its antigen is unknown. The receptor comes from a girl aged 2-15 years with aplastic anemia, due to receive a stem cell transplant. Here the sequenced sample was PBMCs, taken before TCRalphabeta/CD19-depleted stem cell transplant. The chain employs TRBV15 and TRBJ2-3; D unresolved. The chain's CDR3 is CATSRHGTDTQYF. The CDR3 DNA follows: TGTGCCACCAGCAGACACGGCACAGATACGCAGTATTTT.